The T cell receptor (beta chain) under discussion was sequenced for a study of blood T cells in healthy people across ages. PCR was performed a second time for about 6 to 12 cycles using a sample-barcoded 5' primer and a J-beta primer mix. Samples each returned at least 3 million CDR3-containing paired-end reads. Via MiXCR, TCRdb re-called the 5' RACE reads, giving one row per CDR3 protein. The top ten hold 6.5% to 8.5% of the sample, which has 1.5 million to 2 million distinct CDR3 sequences, roughly 27% seen once. Trimming left V 4 bases short and J 1 base short, with 10 bases between. CDR3 length: 14 amino acids. Germline V gene sequence: CDR1 MNHEY, CDR2 SMNVEV (reference sequence). Worth noting for this clonotype: This is likely a read error, given that the CDR3 carries no conserved phenylalanine or tryptophan at its end.

Each donor gave ten milliliters of peripheral blood. Extractions gave at least 5.5 micrograms of total RNA per sample. This clonotype was sampled from a woman aged 25-40 years in good health. Specimen: blood. This chain connects TRBV27 to TRBJ1-1, with D possibly TRBD1 on 5 matching bases. CDR3 coding DNA: TGTGCCAGCAGTTGGGGCTCGGCGAACACTGAAGCTTTCTTG. This translates into CASSWGSANTEAFL.